This T cell receptor beta chain was sequenced for a study of blood T cell repertoires in COVID-19. CDR1 is LGHDT, CDR2 YNNKEL, per germline (reference sequence). The germline V and J ends were trimmed by 4 bases and 4 bases, with 14 bases remaining between them. This CDR3 comprises 15 residues. Participants spanned ages about 18 to 100 years and resided in over 20 US areas. Repertoires were generated with immunoSEQ multiplex PCR, while TCRdb's copy carries only in-frame clones and drops some. This table holds approximately 250,000 clones, approximately 90% found once. V gene TRBV3-1 (or the pseudogene TRBV3-2) combines with J gene TRBJ1-3; possible D gene TRBD1, 5 bases. Sequenced sample: PBMCs or T cells enriched from blood (not recorded which). This TCR derives from a woman aged 40 to 49 with acute COVID-19. CDR3 nucleotides: TGTGCCAGCAGCCTCCTGCAGGGTTTCGGAAACACCATATATTTT. It is translated as CASSLLQGFGNTIYF.